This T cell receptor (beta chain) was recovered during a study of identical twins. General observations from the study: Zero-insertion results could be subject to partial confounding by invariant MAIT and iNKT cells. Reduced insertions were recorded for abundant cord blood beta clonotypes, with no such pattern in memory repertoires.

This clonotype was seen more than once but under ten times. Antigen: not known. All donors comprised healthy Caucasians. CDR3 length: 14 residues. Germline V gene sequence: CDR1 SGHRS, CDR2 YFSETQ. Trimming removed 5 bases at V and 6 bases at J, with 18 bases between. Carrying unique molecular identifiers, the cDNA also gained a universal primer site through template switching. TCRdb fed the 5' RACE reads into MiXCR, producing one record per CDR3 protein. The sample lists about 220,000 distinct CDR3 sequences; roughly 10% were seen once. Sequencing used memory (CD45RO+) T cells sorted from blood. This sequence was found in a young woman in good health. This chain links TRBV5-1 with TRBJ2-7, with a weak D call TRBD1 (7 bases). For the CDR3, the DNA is TGCGCCAGCAGGCGCGGGACAGATCCGTCCGAGCAGTACTTC. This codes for CASRRGTDPSEQYF.